The 9 T cell receptor beta chains below come from one sample, sequenced in a study. This table comes from immunoSEQ multiplex PCR, and its TCRdb copy is limited to in-frame clones, with some not included. Among 60,000 to 85,000 clones, about 93% were seen once, and the ten largest hold roughly 4%. The specimen was PBMCs. The receptors here all came from a man in his forties or fifties with rheumatoid arthritis.

The chain combines TRBV28 with TRBJ2-4; maybe TRBD1 (5 bases). V lost 6 bases and J 5 bases, leaving 17 bases between the germline ends. Germline CDR1 is MDHEN and CDR2 is SYDVKM. The CDR3 contains 15 residues. DNA of the CDR3: TGTGCCAGCAGCCTAACCGCCAGGGCCCAAAACATTCAGTACTTC. This encodes CASSLTARAQNIQYF.

The chain employs TRBV3-1 (or the pseudogene TRBV3-2) and TRBJ1-2, with 8 bases lining up with TRBD1. Germline loops: CDR1 LGHDT, CDR2 YNNKEL (reference sequence). Trimming cost V 6 bases and J 5 bases; bases outside gene matches: 11. This CDR3 is 15 amino acids long. The CDR3 nucleotides are TGTGCCAGCAGACTTCAGGACAGGGCCGCGTATGGCTACACCTTC. It is translated as CASRLQDRAAYGYTF.

This clone was observed a single time. The chain links TRBV30 to TRBJ2-7, with no clear D. The CDR3 is made up of 13 amino acids. Trimming cost V 0 bases and J 1 base, with 7 bases left between them. The germline CDR1 and CDR2 sequences are GTSNPN and SVGIG (reference sequence). CDR3 DNA sequence: TGTGCCTGGAGTGTTTACGGATCCTACGAGCAGTACTTC. Translation: CAWSVYGSYEQYF.

This chain joins TRBV24-1 and TRBJ2-3; D not resolved. The V gene's germline CDR1 is KGHDR and CDR2 SFDVKD. The V gene lost 4 bases and the J gene lost 2 bases, with 9 bases spanning the gap. The CDR3 has 14 amino acids. CDR3 in amino acids: CATSDRASTDTQYF. The CDR3 nucleotides read TGTGCCACCAGTGACCGGGCCTCCACAGATACGCAGTATTTT.

This chain connects TRBV27 to TRBJ2-7; no clear D. This CDR3 is built from 16 residues. Germline V gene sequence: CDR1 MNHEY, CDR2 SMNVEV (reference sequence). V lost 8 bases and J lost 4, with 24 bases in between. Written as DNA, the CDR3 is TGTGCCAGCCGCCGTCATGAGCCCGCGTTTTCTTACGAGCAGTACTTC. The encoded protein is CASRRHEPAFSYEQYF.

J is TRBJ1-1 and V is TRBV19, with D perhaps TRBD1 (5 bases). Trimming stripped 5 bases from V and 4 bases from J, with 14 bases between. CDR3 length equals 14 residues. Germline V CDR1 and CDR2: LNHDA, SQIVND (reference sequence). The CDR3 bases are TGTGCCAGTAGTCACCGGGACTGGAGCACTGAAGCTTTCTTT. Its translation: CASSHRDWSTEAFF. The full variable domain, rest sourced from reference TRBV19 and TRBJ1-1, is DGGITQSPKYLFRKEGQNVTLSCEQNLNHDAMYWYRQDPGQGLRLIYYSQIVNDFQKGDIAEGYSVSREKKESFPLTVTSAQKNPTAFYLCASSHRDWSTEAFFGQGTRLTVV.

The chain recombines TRBV5-1 with TRBJ2-7, with TRBD1 as a possible D gene (6 bases). The germline CDR1 and CDR2 sequences are SGHRS and YFSETQ. The germline V and J ends were trimmed by 1 base and 1 base, with 12 bases remaining between them. The CDR3 length is 15 residues. The CDR3 here is CASSLNRAGSYEQYF. The CDR3 DNA sequence: TGCGCCAGCAGCTTGAACAGGGCGGGTTCCTACGAGCAGTACTTC.

The gene calls are TRBV19 and TRBJ2-1; TRBD2 matches 10 bases. CDR1 and CDR2 from the germline V gene are LNHDA and SQIVND (reference sequence). This CDR3 region has 15 residues. The V gene end was trimmed by 7 bases and the J gene end by 1 base; junction bases not matched to a gene: 4. CDR3 nucleotide sequence: TGTGCCAGTAAGTCTAGCGGGGGTTCCTACAATGAGCAGTTCTTC. Translating it yields CASKSSGGSYNEQFF.

This clone was counted only a few times. This chain uses TRBV2 with TRBJ1-1; the D gene is possibly TRBD1 (6 bases). The CDR3 runs to 14 residues. Per germline, CDR1 SNHLY and CDR2 FYNNEI. Deletions cut 8 bases from V and 4 bases from J, with 17 bases between. This CDR3 is CASSLRGEGTEAFF. The CDR3, as DNA: TGTGCCAGCTCCTTGAGGGGGGAGGGCACTGAAGCTTTCTTT.